These 7 T cell receptor beta chains originate from one sample sequenced in a study of blood T cell repertoires in COVID-19. Clones were read by immunoSEQ multiplex PCR, and TCRdb kept only the in-frame ones, dropping some. The repertoire has more than 150,000 clones, roughly nine tenths of them found once; the top ten carry roughly 14%. The sequencing input was peripheral blood. The receptor source for this set is a woman aged 40 to 50 with acute or convalescent COVID-19.

This clone was observed a single time. This chain joins TRBV6-4 and TRBJ2-3; 10 bases line up with TRBD2. Trimming took 6 bases from V and 1 from J; bases not matched to a gene: 1. Germline V CDR1 and CDR2: MRHNA, SNTAGT. CDR3 length: 14 residues. CDR3 residues: CASSTSGGTDTQYF. DNA for the CDR3: TGTGCCAGCAGCACTAGCGGGGGCACAGATACGCAGTATTTT.

The chain links TRBV4-1 to TRBJ1-1; no clear D gene. The CDR3 sequence is 13 residues long. The V and J ends lost 6 bases and 1 base respectively, with 9 bases between them. The germline gives CDR1 MGHRA, CDR2 YSYEKL. The CDR3 nucleotides read TGCGCCAGCAGTATTGCTAGGAACACTGAAGCTTTCTTT. As protein: CASSIARNTEAFF.

CDR3 amino acids: CASSQKGSAADTQYF. DNA for the CDR3: TGTGCCAGCAGCCAAAAAGGGAGCGCAGCAGATACGCAGTATTTT. The V gene is TRBV3-1 (or the pseudogene TRBV3-2), the J gene TRBJ2-3; perhaps TRBD2 as D (5 bases). CDR1 and CDR2 (germline): LGHDT, YNNKEL (reference sequence). The CDR3 is 15 amino acids. Trimming pared 2 bases from V and 4 bases from J, leaving 13 bases between.

The rearrangement links TRBV11-1 to TRBJ1-2, with TRBD1 as a possible D gene (6 bases). The V end lost 5 bases, the J end lost 9 bases, and 10 bases lay between the germline ends. The length of the CDR3 is 11 residues. Germline CDR1 reads SGHAT; CDR2 reads FQDESV (reference sequence). The CDR3 reads CASSADSSYTF. DNA for the CDR3: TGTGCCAGCAGCGCGGACAGTAGCTACACCTTC.

V and J are TRBV4-2 and TRBJ2-3, with 11 bases fitting TRBD2. Germline CDR1 LGHNA, CDR2 YNFKEQ. The ends lost 8 bases at V and 0 bases at J; junction bases unmatched: 4. The CDR3 spans 15 residues. CDR3 DNA sequence: TGTGCCAGCCAAAGGACTAGCGGGAGCACAGATACGCAGTATTTT. The encoded protein is CASQRTSGSTDTQYF.

V gene TRBV6-1 combines with J gene TRBJ2-7, with a possible D match to TRBD2 (5 bases). Germline V lookup: CDR1 MNHNS, CDR2 SASEGT. V lost 3 bases to trimming and J lost 4 bases, with 19 bases between them. The CDR3 totals 16 residues. CDR3 coding DNA: TGTGCCAGCAGTGACCCCTTGGGTGGACTTGGGTACGAGCAGTACTTC. Translating it yields CASSDPLGGLGYEQYF.

This sequence joins TRBV9 and TRBJ2-1; D uncertain. The germline CDR1 and CDR2 sequences are SGDLS and YYNGEE. The CDR3 loop spans 14 amino acids. Trimming took 4 bases from V and 7 from J, leaving 15 bases between them. CDR3 in DNA: TGTGCCAGCAGCTCGAGCTCCCCCTTGAATGAGCAGTTCTTC. It is translated as CASSSSSPLNEQFF.